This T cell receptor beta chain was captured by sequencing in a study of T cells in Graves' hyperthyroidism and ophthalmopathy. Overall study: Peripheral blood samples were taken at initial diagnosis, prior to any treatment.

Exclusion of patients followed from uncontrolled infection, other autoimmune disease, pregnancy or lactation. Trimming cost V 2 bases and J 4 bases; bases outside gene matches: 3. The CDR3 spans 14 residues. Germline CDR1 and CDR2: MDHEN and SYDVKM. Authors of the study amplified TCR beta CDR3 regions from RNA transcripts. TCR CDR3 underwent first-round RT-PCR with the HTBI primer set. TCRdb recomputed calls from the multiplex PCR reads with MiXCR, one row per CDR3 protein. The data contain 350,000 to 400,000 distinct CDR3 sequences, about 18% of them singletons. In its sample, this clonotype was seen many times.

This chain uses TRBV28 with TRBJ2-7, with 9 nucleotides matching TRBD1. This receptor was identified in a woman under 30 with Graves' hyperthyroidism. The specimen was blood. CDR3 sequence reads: CASSLLTGGYEQYF. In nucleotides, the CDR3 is TGTGCCAGCAGTTTACTGACAGGGGGTTACGAGCAGTACTTC.